This T cell receptor (beta chain) was documented in a study of cytomegalovirus exposure and HLA in healthy donors. The CDR3 runs to 15 residues. Per the germline V gene, CDR1 is SGHVS and CDR2 is FNYEAQ. V was clipped by 5 bases and J by 1 base, with 14 bases between them. Points from the study as a whole: A later analysis linked a missense DCLRE1C variant to TCR beta V- and J-gene trimming. Most TCR sequences showed up rarely, but some public TCRs showed up in many donors.

Notes on this clone: Its antigen is unknown.

Primers: 60 Vbeta forward and 13 Jbeta reverse. The method was immunoSEQ multiplex PCR; TCRdb's version includes in-frame clones alone and lacks a portion of them. The sample has approximately 220,000 clones; roughly four fifths are singletons. The sequenced material came from PBMCs. The sequence derives from a girl aged 2-10 years in good health and CMV-seronegative. The chain employs TRBV7-6 and TRBJ1-1, with TRBD1 as a possible D gene (6 bases). This chain's CDR3 is CASSPLGGPNTEAFF. The DNA of the CDR3 is TGTGCCAGCAGCCCTTTGGGGGGGCCGAACACTGAAGCTTTCTTT.